This T cell receptor (beta chain) was identified during a study of blood T cell repertoires in COVID-19. As for the study in general: COVID-19 samples, acute and convalescent, were from the United States, Italy and Spain.

Only one count was recorded for this clone. In the authors' workflow: Amplification of reference gene primers provided the estimated nucleated cell counts. TCRdb's table, derived via immunoSEQ multiplex PCR, lists solely in-frame clones and lacks some. The V and J calls and the clone size are those of that table, but D and trimming were determined from the DNA. This sample has about 110,000 clones, with roughly 80% found just once. CDR1 LNHDA and CDR2 SQIVND come from the germline V gene (reference sequence). Unmatched junction bases numbered 4, after V lost 6 bases and J lost 4 bases. CDR3 size: 15 residues.

Sequenced material: peripheral blood. This rearrangement joins TRBV19 to TRBJ2-1, with 12 bases aligning to TRBD2. This clonotype originated in a woman aged 55-70 years with acute or convalescent COVID-19. This CDR3 is CASRPTSGGYNEQFF. CDR3 in DNA: TGTGCCAGTAGGCCGACTAGCGGGGGTTACAATGAGCAGTTCTTC.